Listed below are T cell receptor beta chains from one sample, sequenced in a study of cytomegalovirus exposure and HLA in healthy donors. The method was immunoSEQ multiplex PCR; TCRdb's version includes in-frame clones alone and lacks a portion of them. Of 240,000 or so clones detected, about 81% appear once; the ten largest clones hold 5% to 6.5%. Sequences were obtained from PBMCs. These receptors came from a woman aged 40 to 50 in good health and CMV-seropositive. Both conserved end residues are part of each CDR3.

cdr3_aa: CASSSQTGWAEKLFF
v_call: TRBV7-6
j_call: TRBJ1-4
cdr3_length: 15

cdr3_aa: CASSRQAPGDEQYF
v_call: TRBV5-1
j_call: TRBJ2-7
cdr3_length: 14

cdr3_aa: CASRRDSPREYF
v_call: TRBV7-9
j_call: TRBJ2-7
cdr3_length: 12

cdr3_aa: CASSQDLGTGSTDTQYF
v_call: TRBV4-2
j_call: TRBJ2-3
cdr3_length: 17

cdr3_aa: CASSDGLTTYNEQFF
v_call: TRBV5-1
j_call: TRBJ2-1
cdr3_length: 15

cdr3_aa: CASRKPGAGPQSGYTF
v_call: TRBV7-9
j_call: TRBJ1-2
cdr3_length: 16

cdr3_aa: CASSPGPGQGNSGYTF
v_call: TRBV18
j_call: TRBJ1-2
cdr3_length: 16

cdr3_aa: CASSSRLAGPGDTQYF
v_call: TRBV7-3
j_call: TRBJ2-3
cdr3_length: 16

cdr3_aa: CASSPTGGELFF
v_call: TRBV18
j_call: TRBJ2-2
cdr3_length: 12

cdr3_aa: CASSLVGQGQEKLFF
v_call: TRBV28
j_call: TRBJ1-4
cdr3_length: 15

cdr3_aa: CASSTNGQTGEQFF
v_call: TRBV19
j_call: TRBJ2-1
cdr3_length: 14

cdr3_aa: CATSRESRGSYGYTF
v_call: TRBV15
j_call: TRBJ1-2
cdr3_length: 15

cdr3_aa: CASSQRGGRYNEQFF
v_call: TRBV7-2
j_call: TRBJ2-1
cdr3_length: 15

cdr3_aa: CASSRSGGGYQETQYF
v_call: TRBV7-9
j_call: TRBJ2-5
cdr3_length: 16

cdr3_aa: CASSTYGTERSYNEQFF
v_call: TRBV19
j_call: TRBJ2-1
cdr3_length: 17

cdr3_aa: CASSSGTSGGFTDTQYF
v_call: TRBV5-1
j_call: TRBJ2-3
cdr3_length: 17

cdr3_aa: CASSPLENRGGYSNQPQHF
v_call: TRBV18
j_call: TRBJ1-5
cdr3_length: 19

cdr3_aa: CASSFDRATEAFF
v_call: TRBV6-5
j_call: TRBJ1-1
cdr3_length: 13

cdr3_aa: CAIRQTEKEKLFF
v_call: TRBV10-3
j_call: TRBJ1-4
cdr3_length: 13

cdr3_aa: CASSLAVAGGFTDTQYF
v_call: TRBV13
j_call: TRBJ2-3
cdr3_length: 17

cdr3_aa: CASSETGVRSQPQHF
v_call: TRBV5-1
j_call: TRBJ1-5
cdr3_length: 15

cdr3_aa: CAWIEDRGPGELFF
v_call: TRBV30
j_call: TRBJ2-2
cdr3_length: 14

cdr3_aa: CASSVQGSHQETQYF
v_call: TRBV6-1
j_call: TRBJ2-5
cdr3_length: 15

cdr3_aa: CASSLLQSQGGAFF
v_call: TRBV5-1
j_call: TRBJ1-1
cdr3_length: 14

cdr3_aa: CASSLEPAGGPYNEQFF
v_call: TRBV28
j_call: TRBJ2-1
cdr3_length: 17

cdr3_aa: CASSLGVNEQFF
v_call: TRBV7-3
j_call: TRBJ2-1
cdr3_length: 12

cdr3_aa: CASSVGTGGHEQFF
v_call: TRBV9
j_call: TRBJ2-1
cdr3_length: 14

cdr3_aa: CASSVIGQYEQFF
v_call: TRBV2
j_call: TRBJ2-1
cdr3_length: 13

cdr3_aa: CASSEGREIEKLFF
v_call: TRBV5-4
j_call: TRBJ1-4
cdr3_length: 14

cdr3_aa: CASSLGGGETQYF
v_call: TRBV5-1
j_call: TRBJ2-5
cdr3_length: 13

cdr3_aa: CASSKTAANYGYTF
v_call: TRBV7-3
j_call: TRBJ1-2
cdr3_length: 14

cdr3_aa: CASSLAVLVSGANVLTF
v_call: TRBV5-6
j_call: TRBJ2-6
cdr3_length: 17

cdr3_aa: CARTGSSYNEQFF
v_call: TRBV29-1
j_call: TRBJ2-1
cdr3_length: 13

cdr3_aa: CASSLAGRGSRGEAFF
v_call: TRBV11-2
j_call: TRBJ1-1
cdr3_length: 16

cdr3_aa: CASSKRRGVGYGYTF
v_call: TRBV4-3
j_call: TRBJ1-2
cdr3_length: 15

cdr3_aa: CASSLRTSGYEQYF
v_call: TRBV19
j_call: TRBJ2-7
cdr3_length: 14

cdr3_aa: CASSQVSGSYEQYF
v_call: TRBV4-3
j_call: TRBJ2-7
cdr3_length: 14

cdr3_aa: CASSPGGTSRGEQYF
v_call: TRBV9
j_call: TRBJ2-7
cdr3_length: 15

cdr3_aa: CASSLVGGGTNSPLHF
v_call: TRBV7-8
j_call: TRBJ1-6
cdr3_length: 16

cdr3_aa: CASGREGNQPQHF
v_call: TRBV2
j_call: TRBJ1-5
cdr3_length: 13

cdr3_aa: CASSLGTGGNTEAFF
v_call: TRBV27
j_call: TRBJ1-1
cdr3_length: 15

cdr3_aa: CASSYWTGGTGELFF
v_call: TRBV5-1
j_call: TRBJ2-2
cdr3_length: 15

cdr3_aa: CASSSGTDQPQHF
v_call: TRBV6-1
j_call: TRBJ1-5
cdr3_length: 13

cdr3_aa: CASSAQYGTSYNEQFF
v_call: TRBV19
j_call: TRBJ2-1
cdr3_length: 16

cdr3_aa: CASSVMETSGISYNEQFF
v_call: TRBV9
j_call: TRBJ2-1
cdr3_length: 18

cdr3_aa: CASTSTGQGNTEAFF
v_call: TRBV19
j_call: TRBJ1-1
cdr3_length: 15

cdr3_aa: CATSRSLLNVLTF
v_call: TRBV15
j_call: TRBJ2-6
cdr3_length: 13

cdr3_aa: CASSTLATGEQPQHF
v_call: TRBV19
j_call: TRBJ1-5
cdr3_length: 15